This T cell receptor (beta chain) comes out of a study of T cells in Graves' hyperthyroidism and ophthalmopathy. The CDR3 runs to 14 residues. V was pared by 0 bases and J by 5 bases, with 7 bases of the junction left unmatched. Germline values: CDR1 GTSNPN, CDR2 SVGIG (reference sequence). TCR beta CDR3 regions were amplified from RNA transcripts. Initially, a first-round RT-PCR of the TCR CDR3 employed the HTBI primer set. TCRdb called the multiplex PCR reads again in MiXCR, with one record for every CDR3 protein. Among over 650,000 distinct CDR3 sequences listed, 16% were seen once. This clonotype has at least ten counts.

Sequencing used blood. This chain joins TRBV30 and TRBJ2-7, with TRBD1 identical over 7 bases. This TCR was sampled from a man aged 18 to 30 with Graves' hyperthyroidism. The CDR3 sequence is CAWSVGRGINEQYF. The CDR3 nucleotides are TGTGCCTGGAGTGTAGGCAGGGGGATCAACGAGCAGTACTTC.